This TCR beta chain comes out of a study of OX40 agonist ivuxolimab in advanced cancers. Study background: Every 2 weeks, ivuxolimab was infused into the patients intravenously at between 0.01 and 10 mg/kg.

The table came from immunoSEQ multiplex PCR; TCRdb's copy has only in-frame clones and leaves some out. The table has about 45,000 clones, more than 70% seen once. The V gene's germline CDR1 is SGDLS and CDR2 YYNGEE. The germline V and J ends were trimmed by 3 bases and 3 bases, with 14 bases remaining between them. The CDR3 is 15 residues long. The sequenced sample was CD4+ or CD8+ T cells sorted from blood, obtained in a trial of the OX40 agonist ivuxolimab. The receptor comes from an adult with an advanced solid tumor such as melanoma, head and neck, liver or kidney cancer. The genes are TRBV9 and TRBJ2-3, with D possibly matching TRBD1 (6 bases). The CDR3 loop is CASSAKTGSTDTQYF. The CDR3 DNA reads TGTGCCAGCAGCGCGAAGACAGGTTCGACAGATACGCAGTATTTT.